The next 5 T cell receptor beta chains were all read from a single sample in a study of cytomegalovirus exposure and HLA in healthy donors. PCR used 60 Vbeta primers and 13 Jbeta primers. Libraries were prepared by immunoSEQ multiplex PCR; TCRdb keeps only in-frame clonotypes and omits some of them. The table for this sample gives fewer than 100,000 clones. Material for sequencing was PBMCs. Every receptor here comes from a man aged 50-59 years in good health and CMV-seronegative.

The V and J genes are TRBV19 and TRBJ1-2; the D gene is possibly TRBD1 (5 bases). Trimming stripped 5 bases from V and 5 bases from J, with 9 bases between. The germline V gene encodes CDR1 LNHDA and CDR2 SQIVND (reference sequence). The length of the CDR3 is 12 residues. The CDR3, as DNA: TGTGCCAGTAGTCTGACAGCATATGGCTACACCTTC. Amino acid sequence: CASSLTAYGYTF.

The chain combines TRBV6-1 with TRBJ2-7; 7 positions agree with TRBD2. V lost 10 bases, J lost 3 bases, and 12 bases stayed unmatched. Germline V CDR1 and CDR2: MNHNS, SASEGT. The CDR3 runs 14 residues. Here the CDR3 reads CATLVAGFNYEQYF. The CDR3 DNA sequence: TGTGCCACTTTGGTAGCGGGTTTTAACTACGAGCAGTACTTC.

With respect to this clone: The junction does not match germline at one end; this may be a read error. The chain is built from TRBV19 and TRBJ2-7; D is ambiguous. This CDR3 spans 13 amino acids. The germline V gene encodes CDR1 LNHDA and CDR2 SQIVND (reference sequence). The CDR3 bases are TGTGCCAGTAGTATAGATATAGCATCCTCCAGTAACTTC. This sequence encodes CASSIDIASSSNF.

The genes are TRBV5-1 and TRBJ2-1; 10 nucleotides match TRBD2. After removal of 2 bases from V and 5 bases from J, the junction contained 1 base not matched to a gene. CDR3 length: 14 amino acids. The germline V gene has CDR1 SGHRS and CDR2 YFSETQ. This chain's CDR3 is CASSLAGGHNEQFF. CDR3 DNA sequence: TGCGCCAGCAGCTTAGCGGGGGGGCACAATGAGCAGTTCTTC.

The CDR3, as DNA: TGTGCCACCAGCAGAGATCAAGCACAGCACGAGCAGTACTTC. This gives the protein CATSRDQAQHEQYF. This sequence joins TRBV15 and TRBJ2-7; D is unresolved. This CDR3 is built from 14 residues. Trimming took 0 bases from V and 5 from J, leaving 11 bases between them. Germline loops: CDR1 LNHNV, CDR2 YYDKDF (reference sequence). The full variable domain, with the rest looked up from reference TRBV15 and TRBJ2-7, is DAMVIQNPRYQVTQFGKPVTLSCSQTLNHNVMYWYQQKSSQAPKLLFHYYDKDFNNEADTPDNFQSRRPNTSFCFLDIRSPGLGDTAMYLCATSRDQAQHEQYFGPGTRLTVT.